The 8 T cell receptor beta chains below were found in one sample sequenced in a study of blood T cell repertoires in COVID-19. Method: immunoSEQ multiplex PCR; TCRdb's copy keeps in-frame clones and lacks some. The repertoire holds roughly 120,000 clones, with approximately 87% as singletons. The sample was peripheral blood. The receptor set was obtained from a woman aged 60-75 years with acute or convalescent COVID-19.

The chain couples TRBV28 to TRBJ2-7; no firm D call. The germline V gene encodes CDR1 MDHEN and CDR2 SYDVKM. The ends were cut back, 5 bases at V and 3 bases at J, with 14 bases in the middle. CDR3 size: 14 residues. CDR3 amino acids: CASSPPGSIYEQYF. The CDR3, as DNA: TGTGCCAGCAGTCCTCCGGGTTCCATCTACGAGCAGTACTTC.

This clone has just one count. The chain combines TRBV28 with TRBJ2-7; D not resolved. From germline, CDR1 is MDHEN and CDR2 SYDVKM. This CDR3 is 13 amino acids long. Trimming removed 4 bases from V and 0 bases from J, with 7 bases in between. Written as DNA, the CDR3 is TGTGCCAGCAGTTCCCCAGACTCCTACGAGCAGTACTTC. Residues: CASSSPDSYEQYF. Looking up the rest from reference TRBV28 and TRBJ2-7 gives the full variable domain: DVKVTQSSRYLVKRTGEKVFLECVQDMDHENMFWYRQDPGLGLRLIYFSYDVKMKEKGDIPEGYSVSREKKERFSLILESASTNQTSMYLCASSSPDSYEQYFGPGTRLTVT.

The CDR3 is CASGTDSNQPQHF. As DNA, the CDR3 is TGTGCCAGTGGGACAGACAGCAATCAGCCCCAGCATTTT. The rearrangement uses TRBV6-5 and TRBJ1-5; the match to TRBD1 covers 7 bases. With V trimmed by 9 bases and J by 1 base, 3 bases remained unmatched. CDR3 size: 13 residues. Germline CDR1 reads MNHEY; CDR2 reads SVGAGI.

The chain is built from TRBV2 and TRBJ1-5, with D possibly TRBD1 on 6 matching bases. The CDR3 totals 13 residues. CDR1 is SNHLY and CDR2 is FYNNEI in the germline V gene. Between the trimmed V and J ends, which lost 8 bases and 7 bases, there was a span of 15 bases. Written as DNA, the CDR3 is TGTGCCAGCGAAGGGGGGGCGAAGCAGCCCCAGCATTTT. It yields the protein CASEGGAKQPQHF. Full variable domain (missing parts from reference TRBV2 and TRBJ1-5): EPEVTQTPSHQVTQMGQEVILRCVPISNHLYFYWYRQILGQKVEFLVSFYNNEISEKSEIFDDQFSVERPDGSNFTLKIRSTKLEDSAMYFCASEGGAKQPQHFGDGTRLSIL.

The rearrangement uses TRBV14 and TRBJ1-6, with D hard to call. The CDR3 is made up of 16 amino acids. V lost 2 bases, J lost 4 bases, and 12 bases lay in between. Looked up from germline, CDR1 is SGHDN and CDR2 is FVKESK. CDR3 nucleotide sequence: TGTGCCAGCAGCCAAATGAGCACTACTTATAATTCACCCCTCCACTTT. Residues: CASSQMSTTYNSPLHF. Together with reference TRBV14 and TRBJ1-6, the CDR3 gives the full variable domain: EAGVTQFPSHSVIEKGQTVTLRCDPISGHDNLYWYRRVMGKEIKFLLHFVKESKQDESGMPNNRFLAERTGGTYSTLKVQPAELEDSGVYFCASSQMSTTYNSPLHFGNGTRLTVT.

This chain connects TRBV27 to TRBJ2-7; a possible D gene is TRBD2 (6 bases). V was trimmed by 3 bases and J by 5 bases, leaving 11 bases between them. CDR1 and CDR2 from the germline V gene are MNHEY and SMNVEV (reference sequence). This CDR3 is built from 13 residues. The DNA of the CDR3 is TGTGCCAGCAGTTTCGGGGGATGGAACGAGCAGTACTTC. Translation: CASSFGGWNEQYF.

The chain joins TRBV24-1 to TRBJ2-7; perhaps TRBD2 as D (6 bases). Trimming took 2 bases from V and 3 from J, leaving 10 bases between them. Germline V gene sequence: CDR1 KGHDR, CDR2 SFDVKD. The CDR3 covers 14 residues. The CDR3 region has the DNA TGTGCCACCAGTGATTCGGGAGCGGGCTACGAGCAGTACTTC. As protein: CATSDSGAGYEQYF.

A few counts support this clone. The chain carries TRBV30 and TRBJ2-5, with unresolved D. Between the trimmed V and J ends, which lost 1 base and 7 bases, there was a span of 10 bases. The CDR3 spans 12 residues. CDR1 and CDR2 (germline): GTSNPN, SVGIG (reference sequence). The CDR3 region is CAWSATRWTQYF. The CDR3 DNA reads as TGTGCCTGGAGTGCCACACGCTGGACCCAGTACTTC.